Each of the 22 T cell receptor beta chains below was sequenced from the same sample in a study of patients and donors after allogeneic stem cell transplantation. TCRdb independently ran MiXCR on the RT-PCR reads; one entry per CDR3 protein. This sample has 80,000 to 90,000 distinct CDR3 sequences, with roughly 48% found just once. The sample comprised blood, either unsorted or a sorted T cell fraction (not recorded which). The receptors here all came from a human donor who was either an allogeneic HSCT recipient or a stem cell or donor lymphocyte infusion donor (not recorded which). It is not recorded whose cells these are; they may come from a transplant donor.

The chain links TRBV27 to TRBJ2-1, with D unclear. V was clipped by 6 bases and J by 6 bases, with 12 bases between them. The CDR3 extends over 13 amino acids. Germline-derived CDR1 and CDR2 are MNHEY and SMNVEV (reference sequence). This CDR3 is CASRSAVGNEQFF. The CDR3 region has the DNA TGTGCCAGCAGATCTGCGGTCGGCAATGAGCAGTTCTTC.

This chain joins TRBV7-2 and TRBJ1-5; D may be TRBD1 (5 bases). Trimming cost V 5 bases and J 7 bases, with 15 bases left between them. The CDR3 extends over 14 amino acids. Germline CDR1 SGHTA, CDR2 FQGNSA. The CDR3 sequence: CASSPRAGTQPQHF. CDR3 coding DNA: TGTGCCAGCAGCCCAAGGGCAGGGACCCAGCCCCAGCATTTT. Combining the CDR3 with reference TRBV7-2 and TRBJ1-5 gives the whole variable domain GAGVSQSPSNKVTEKGKDVELRCDPISGHTALYWYRQSLGQGLEFLIYFQGNSAPDKSGLPSDRFSAERTGGSVSTLTIQRTQQEDSAVYLCASSPRAGTQPQHFGDGTRLSIL.

The J gene is TRBJ1-2, the V gene TRBV6-1, with D tentatively TRBD1 (5 bases). The ends were cut back, 7 bases at V and 1 base at J, with 10 bases in the middle. The CDR3 loop spans 13 amino acids. Germline loops: CDR1 MNHNS, CDR2 SASEGT. The CDR3 sequence is CASNARDNYGYTF. The CDR3 DNA reads TGTGCCAGCAATGCCAGGGATAACTATGGCTACACCTTC.

A few counts support this clonotype. The chain joins TRBV5-1 to TRBJ1-1; tentative D call: TRBD1 (5 bases). CDR3 length equals 16 residues. The V end was cut by 0 bases, the J end by 0 bases, with 12 bases between. Germline CDR1 is SGHRS and CDR2 is YFSETQ. The CDR3 sequence is CASSLVSGRLNTEAFF. The CDR3 coding sequence is TGCGCCAGCAGCTTGGTGTCAGGGCGACTGAACACTGAAGCTTTCTTT.

The chain couples TRBV29-1 to TRBJ1-2; D not resolved. Trimming took 4 bases from V and 8 from J, leaving 17 bases between them. Germline V gives CDR1 SQVTM, CDR2 ANQGSEA. The length of the CDR3 is 13 residues. The CDR3 DNA sequence: TGCAGCGTTGCCGGCCTTCTCTCTTGGGGCTACACCTTC. Amino acid sequence: CSVAGLLSWGYTF.

In DNA, the CDR3 is TGTGCCAGCACCGAGCAGGGGGCTGGGAACACTGAAGCTTTCTTT. This sequence encodes CASTEQGAGNTEAFF. The chain links TRBV12-3 or TRBV12-4 to TRBJ1-1; 8 positions agree with TRBD1. V was clipped by 7 bases and J by 1 base; unmatched bases: 8. This CDR3 has 15 residues.

This clonotype was counted between two and nine times. V is TRBV4-1 and J is TRBJ1-1; 9 bases are a match to TRBD1. Per the germline V gene, CDR1 is MGHRA and CDR2 is YSYEKL. The CDR3 spans 18 residues. With 4 bases clipped from V and 2 bases from J, the junction kept 14 bases outside the gene matches. CDR3 nucleotides: TGCGCCAGCAGCCGGAAACAGGGGGCCGACCCGAGTAACACTGAAGCTTTCTTT. Its protein is CASSRKQGADPSNTEAFF.

The chain uses TRBV4-3 and TRBJ2-2; tentative D call: TRBD1 (5 bases). The germline V and J ends were trimmed by 3 bases and 6 bases, with 14 bases remaining between them. The germline gives CDR1 LGHNA, CDR2 YSLEER. The CDR3 totals 15 residues. The CDR3 protein is CASSHGRVLAGELFF. For the CDR3, the DNA is TGCGCCAGCAGCCATGGCAGGGTCTTGGCCGGGGAGCTGTTTTTT.

The gene calls are TRBV7-3 and TRBJ1-1; 7 bases line up with TRBD1. Trimming took 2 bases from V and 8 from J; bases not matched to a gene: 5. The germline V gene has CDR1 SGHTA and CDR2 FQGTGA. The CDR3 is 13 amino acids. The CDR3 DNA is TGTGCCAGCAGCTTATTCCAGGGGGAGGAAGCTTTCTTT. Protein sequence: CASSLFQGEEAFF.

This clonotype occurred a few times. The CDR3 reads CASSQERTSPLHF. For the CDR3, the DNA is TGCGCCAGCAGCCAAGAGAGAACCTCACCCCTCCACTTT. V usage is TRBV4-3 and J usage is TRBJ1-6, with no clear D. The CDR3 covers 13 residues. V was pared by 0 bases and J by 10 bases, with 7 bases between. Germline V lookup: CDR1 LGHNA, CDR2 YSLEER.

The chain couples TRBV7-2 to TRBJ1-2; a weak D match, TRBD1 (6 bases). This CDR3 comprises 14 residues. Trimming took off 5 bases at V and 2 bases at J, with 12 bases between the two ends. CDR1 is SGHTA, CDR2 FQGNSA, per germline. CDR3 sequence: CASSPDSGNYGYTF. The CDR3 DNA is TGTGCCAGCAGCCCGGACAGCGGAAACTATGGCTACACCTTC.

The V call is TRBV25-1, the J call TRBJ2-1; maybe TRBD1 (6 bases). Trimming took off 3 bases at V and 10 bases at J, with 16 bases between the two ends. The CDR3 runs 14 residues. Germline-derived CDR1 and CDR2 are MGHDK and SYGVNS. The CDR3 coding sequence is TGTGCCAGCAGTGATGACAGGTGGTCCGGGGAGCAGTTCTTC. It yields the protein CASSDDRWSGEQFF.

This clonotype was detected only a few times. In DNA form, the CDR3 reads TGCAGTGCTAGAGACGGGGACAGCCTTCGGCCCCAGCATTTT. Amino acid sequence: CSARDGDSLRPQHF. The chain joins TRBV20-1 to TRBJ1-5; TRBD1 matches at 7 bases. This CDR3 is 14 amino acids long. The J segment lost 9 bases and the V segment lost 0 bases, leaving 8 bases of the junction unmatched. CDR1 is DFQATT, CDR2 SNEGSKA, per germline (reference sequence).

The gene calls are TRBV28 and TRBJ1-5; perhaps TRBD1 as D (5 bases). Trimming took 5 bases from V and 1 from J, leaving 9 bases between them. This CDR3 contains 14 residues. In germline, CDR1 is MDHEN, CDR2 SYDVKM. CDR3: CASSTAGSNQPQHF. DNA of the CDR3: TGTGCCAGCAGTACGGCAGGGAGCAATCAGCCCCAGCATTTT.

This clonotype came up a few times. The rearrangement uses TRBV12-3 or TRBV12-4 and TRBJ1-4; the match to TRBD1 covers 7 bases. The CDR3 has 14 amino acids. V dropped 6 bases and J dropped 7; count of bases not matched to a gene: 8. In DNA, the CDR3 is TGTGCCAGCAGCCGACAGGGAGACGGTGAAAAACTGTTTTTT. Its translation: CASSRQGDGEKLFF.

The CDR3 region is CASSLGQARGNQPQHF. CDR3 nucleotide sequence: TGTGCCAGCAGCCTTGGACAGGCCCGCGGCAATCAGCCCCAGCATTTT. This chain connects TRBV28 to TRBJ1-5; 7 nucleotides line up with TRBD1. J gave up 2 bases and V 6 bases, and 10 bases lay outside the gene matches. Germline V gives CDR1 MDHEN, CDR2 SYDVKM. This CDR3 contains 16 residues.

This chain connects TRBV29-1 to TRBJ2-1; TRBD1 aligns across 11 bases. Germline CDR1 reads SQVTM; CDR2 reads ANQGSEA. V lost 1 base to trimming and J lost 7 bases; unmatched junction nucleotides: 6. The CDR3 length is 15 residues. The DNA of the CDR3 is TGCAGCGTTGAAGCATGGACAGGGGGCTGGAATGAGCAGTTCTTC. Translation gives CSVEAWTGGWNEQFF.

The rearrangement uses TRBV3-1 and TRBJ1-5, with D uncertain. Germline assignment: CDR1 LGHDT and CDR2 YNNKEL (reference sequence). The CDR3 consists of 14 residues. V dropped 2 bases and J dropped 1 base, with 6 bases sitting between them. Here the CDR3 DNA reads TGTGCCAGCAGCCAACAGCTAAGCAATCAGCCCCAGCATTTT. It codes for CASSQQLSNQPQHF.

This clonotype was counted a few times. The rearrangement links TRBV5-5 to TRBJ1-6; unclear D gene. V was pared by 1 base and J by 1 base, with 6 bases between. This CDR3 region has 15 residues. CDR1 SGHKS and CDR2 YYEKEE come from the germline V gene (reference sequence). The CDR3 sequence: CASSLRVSYNSPLHF. The CDR3 bases are TGTGCCAGCAGCTTGAGAGTGTCCTATAATTCACCCCTCCACTTT.

This clonotype occurred a few times. The chain recombines TRBV28 with TRBJ1-6; D might be TRBD1 (6 bases). This CDR3 has 14 amino acids. Germline V gene lookup returns CDR1 MDHEN and CDR2 SYDVKM. V was clipped by 6 bases and J by 9 bases, with 15 bases between them. This CDR3 is CASSPEDRFSPLHF. The CDR3 bases are TGTGCCAGCAGCCCGGAGGACAGATTTTCACCCCTCCACTTT.

V is TRBV19 and J is TRBJ1-5; possible D gene TRBD1, 5 bases. The ends were cut back, 5 bases at V and 0 bases at J, with 8 bases in the middle. The CDR3 is 14 amino acids. Germline V CDR1 and CDR2: LNHDA, SQIVND (reference sequence). In DNA form, the CDR3 reads TGTGCCAGTAGTGGGGCATATAGCAATCAGCCCCAGCATTTT. Translated: CASSGAYSNQPQHF. The full variable domain, its missing parts supplied by reference TRBV19 and TRBJ1-5, is DGGITQSPKYLFRKEGQNVTLSCEQNLNHDAMYWYRQDPGQGLRLIYYSQIVNDFQKGDIAEGYSVSREKKESFPLTVTSAQKNPTAFYLCASSGAYSNQPQHFGDGTRLSIL.

This clonotype was counted only a few times. This chain links TRBV14 with TRBJ1-1; D unresolved. Looked up from germline, CDR1 is SGHDN and CDR2 is FVKESK. This CDR3 spans 18 amino acids. V was pared by 4 bases and J by 1 base, with 22 bases between. The CDR3 loop reads CASSLRYSSVGGNTEAFF. CDR3 nucleotides: TGTGCCAGCAGCCTTCGTTACAGTTCCGTTGGCGGGAACACTGAAGCTTTCTTT.